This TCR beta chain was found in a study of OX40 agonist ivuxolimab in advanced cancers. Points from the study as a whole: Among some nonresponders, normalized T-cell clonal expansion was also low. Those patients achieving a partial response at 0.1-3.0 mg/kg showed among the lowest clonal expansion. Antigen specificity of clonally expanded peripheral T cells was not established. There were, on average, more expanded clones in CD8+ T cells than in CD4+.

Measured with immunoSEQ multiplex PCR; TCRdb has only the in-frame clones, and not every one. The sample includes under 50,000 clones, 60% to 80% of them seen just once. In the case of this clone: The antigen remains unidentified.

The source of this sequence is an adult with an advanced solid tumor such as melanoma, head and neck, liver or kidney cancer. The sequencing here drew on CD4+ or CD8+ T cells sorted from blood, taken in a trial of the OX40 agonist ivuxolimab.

CDR3 DNA: TGCGCCAGCAGGGTTTCAGGGGGCTACGAGCAGTACTTC. Its protein product is CASRVSGGYEQYF. The chain links TRBV10-1 to TRBJ2-7; 7 bases are shared with TRBD1. The CDR3 has 13 residues. V was pared by 6 bases and J by 3 bases, with 5 bases of the junction left unmatched. CDR1 and CDR2 (germline): WNHNN, SYGVQD (reference sequence).